This TCR beta chain was recovered during a study of neoadjuvant anti-PD-1 for oral cavity cancer. Clones were read by immunoSEQ multiplex PCR, and TCRdb kept only the in-frame ones, dropping some. The sample shows roughly 16,000 clones, 30% to 45% of them seen only once. The CDR3 loop spans 15 amino acids. Germline CDR1 is WNHNN and CDR2 is SYGVQD (reference sequence). After removal of 3 bases from V and 2 bases from J, the junction contained 3 bases not matched to a gene. This clone was seen once. This sample's time point: after neoadjuvant nivolumab, at surgical resection. Sequenced material: tumor tissue, taken after nivolumab (anti-PD-1) treatment. The chain employs TRBV10-1 and TRBJ2-5, with 10 bases matching TRBD2. The clonotype comes from a person between 40 and 80 years old with oral cavity squamous cell carcinoma. Written as DNA, the CDR3 is TGCGCCAGCAGTGACCAGACTAGCGGGCAAGAGACCCAGTACTTC. Its translation: CASSDQTSGQETQYF.